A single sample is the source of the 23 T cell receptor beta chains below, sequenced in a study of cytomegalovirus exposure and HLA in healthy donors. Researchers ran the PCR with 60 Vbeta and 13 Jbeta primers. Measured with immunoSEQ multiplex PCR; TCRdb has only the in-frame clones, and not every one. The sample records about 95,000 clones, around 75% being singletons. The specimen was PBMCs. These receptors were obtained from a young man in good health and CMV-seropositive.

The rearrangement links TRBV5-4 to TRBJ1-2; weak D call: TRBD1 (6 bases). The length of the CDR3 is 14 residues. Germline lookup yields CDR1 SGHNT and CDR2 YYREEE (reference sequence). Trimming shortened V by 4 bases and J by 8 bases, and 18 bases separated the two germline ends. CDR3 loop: CASSPKTGLGGYTF. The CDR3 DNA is TGTGCCAGCAGCCCTAAAACAGGGCTTGGGGGCTACACCTTC.

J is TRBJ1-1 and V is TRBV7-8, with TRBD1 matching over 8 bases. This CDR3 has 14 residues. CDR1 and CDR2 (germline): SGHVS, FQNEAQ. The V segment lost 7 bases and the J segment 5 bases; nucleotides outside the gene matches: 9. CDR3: CASNHRGRKTEAFF. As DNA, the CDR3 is TGTGCCAGCAATCACAGGGGGAGGAAGACTGAAGCTTTCTTT.

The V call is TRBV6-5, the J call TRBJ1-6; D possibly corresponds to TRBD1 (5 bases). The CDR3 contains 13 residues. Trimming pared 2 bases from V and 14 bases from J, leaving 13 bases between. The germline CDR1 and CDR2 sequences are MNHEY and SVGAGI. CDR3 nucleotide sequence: TGTGCCAGCAGTTACGGAGGGGAACGGACCCTCCACTTT. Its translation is CASSYGGERTLHF.

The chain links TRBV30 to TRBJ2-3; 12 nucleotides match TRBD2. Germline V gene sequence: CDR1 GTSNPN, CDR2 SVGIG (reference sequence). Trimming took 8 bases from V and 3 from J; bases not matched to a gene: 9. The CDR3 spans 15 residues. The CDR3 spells CAASSGGASTDTQYF. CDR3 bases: TGTGCCGCATCTAGCGGGGGGGCCTCTACAGATACGCAGTATTTT.

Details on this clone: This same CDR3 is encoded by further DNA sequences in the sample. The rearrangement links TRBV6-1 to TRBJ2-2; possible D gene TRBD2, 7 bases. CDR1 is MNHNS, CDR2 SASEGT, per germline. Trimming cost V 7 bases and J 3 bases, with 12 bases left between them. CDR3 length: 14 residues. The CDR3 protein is CASKGGGDTGELFF. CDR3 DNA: TGTGCCAGCAAAGGAGGGGGGGACACCGGGGAGCTGTTTTTT.

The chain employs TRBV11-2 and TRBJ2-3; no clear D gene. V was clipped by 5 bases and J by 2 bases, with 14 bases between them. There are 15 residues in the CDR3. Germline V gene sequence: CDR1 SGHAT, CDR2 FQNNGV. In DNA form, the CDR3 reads TGTGCCAGCAGCCCCTACCCGAGCAACACAGATACGCAGTATTTT. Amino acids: CASSPYPSNTDTQYF.

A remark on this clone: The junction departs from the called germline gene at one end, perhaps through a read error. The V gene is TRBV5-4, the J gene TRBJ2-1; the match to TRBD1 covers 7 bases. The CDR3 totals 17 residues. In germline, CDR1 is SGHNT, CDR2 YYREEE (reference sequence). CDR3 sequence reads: CASSPGTAGRAYNKQFF. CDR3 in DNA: TGTGCCAGCAGTCCAGGGACAGCCGGACGGGCCTACAATAAGCAGTTCTTC.

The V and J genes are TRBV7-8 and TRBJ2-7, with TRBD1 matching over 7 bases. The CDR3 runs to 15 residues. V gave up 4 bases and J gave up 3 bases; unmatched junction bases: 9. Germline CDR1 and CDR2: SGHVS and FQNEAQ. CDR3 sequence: CASSSEGTASYEQYF. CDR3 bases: TGTGCCAGCAGCTCCGAAGGGACAGCCAGCTACGAGCAGTACTTC.

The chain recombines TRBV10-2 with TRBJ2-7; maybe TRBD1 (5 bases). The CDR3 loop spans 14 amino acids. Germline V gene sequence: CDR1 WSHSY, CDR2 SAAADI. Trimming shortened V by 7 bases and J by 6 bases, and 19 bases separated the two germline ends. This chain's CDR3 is CASKRGQGRGEQYF. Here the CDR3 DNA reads TGCGCCAGCAAAAGGGGTCAGGGAAGAGGCGAGCAGTACTTC.

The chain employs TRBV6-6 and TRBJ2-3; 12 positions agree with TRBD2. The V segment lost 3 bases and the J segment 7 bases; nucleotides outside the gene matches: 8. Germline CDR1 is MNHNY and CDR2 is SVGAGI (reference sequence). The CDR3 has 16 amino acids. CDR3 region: CASSYESSGGANTQYF. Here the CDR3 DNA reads TGTGCCAGCAGTTATGAATCTAGCGGGGGGGCAAATACGCAGTATTTT.

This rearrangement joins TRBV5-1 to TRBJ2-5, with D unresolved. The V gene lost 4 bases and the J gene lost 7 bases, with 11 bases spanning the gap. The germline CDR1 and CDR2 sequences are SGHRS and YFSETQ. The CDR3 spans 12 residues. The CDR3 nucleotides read TGCGCCAGCAGCAACCCCCCTATGACCCAGTACTTC. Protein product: CASSNPPMTQYF.

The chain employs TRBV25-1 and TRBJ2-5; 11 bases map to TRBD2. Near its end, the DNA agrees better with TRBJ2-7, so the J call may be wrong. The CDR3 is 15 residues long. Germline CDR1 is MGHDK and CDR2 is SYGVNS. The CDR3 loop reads CASSAGLAAAYEQYF. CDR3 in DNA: TGTGCCAGCAGTGCGGGACTAGCGGCTGCCTACGAGCAGTACTTC.

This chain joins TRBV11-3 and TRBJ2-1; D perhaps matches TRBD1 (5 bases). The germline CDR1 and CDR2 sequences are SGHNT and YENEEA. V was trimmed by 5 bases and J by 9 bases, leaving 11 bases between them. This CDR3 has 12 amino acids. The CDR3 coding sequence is TGTGCCAGCAGCCCAGACAGTCGTGAGCAGTTCTTC. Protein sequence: CASSPDSREQFF.

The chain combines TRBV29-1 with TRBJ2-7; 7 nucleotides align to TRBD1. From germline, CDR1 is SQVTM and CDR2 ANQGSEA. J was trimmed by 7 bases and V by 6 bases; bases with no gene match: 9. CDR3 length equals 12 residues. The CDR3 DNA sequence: TGCAGCGTAGAACAGGGGTTGGGGGAGCAGTACTTC. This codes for CSVEQGLGEQYF.

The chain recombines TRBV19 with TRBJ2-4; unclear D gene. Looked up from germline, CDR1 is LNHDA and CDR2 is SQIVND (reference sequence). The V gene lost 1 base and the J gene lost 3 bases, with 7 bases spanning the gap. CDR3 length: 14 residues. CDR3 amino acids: CASSIVGSKNIQYF. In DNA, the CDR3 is TGTGCCAGTAGTATAGTGGGCAGCAAAAACATTCAGTACTTC.

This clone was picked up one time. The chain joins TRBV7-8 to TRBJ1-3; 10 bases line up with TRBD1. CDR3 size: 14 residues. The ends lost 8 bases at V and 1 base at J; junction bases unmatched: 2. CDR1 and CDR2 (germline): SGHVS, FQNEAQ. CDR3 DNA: TGTGCCAGCGGGACAGGGGTTTCTGGAAACACCATATATTTT. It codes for CASGTGVSGNTIYF.

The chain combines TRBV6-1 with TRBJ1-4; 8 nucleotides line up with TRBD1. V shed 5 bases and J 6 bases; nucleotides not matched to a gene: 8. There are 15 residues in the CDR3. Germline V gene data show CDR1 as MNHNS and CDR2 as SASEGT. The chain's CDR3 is CASSNPGQAYEKLFF. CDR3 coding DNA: TGTGCCAGCAGTAACCCGGGACAGGCGTATGAAAAACTGTTTTTT.

The CDR3 is CASRPEGGASNQPQHF. CDR3 nucleotides: TGTGCCAGTAGACCAGAGGGAGGGGCTAGCAATCAGCCCCAGCATTTT. V usage is TRBV19 and J usage is TRBJ1-5, with D possibly TRBD1 on 5 matching bases. The ends were cut back, 6 bases at V and 0 bases at J, with 15 bases in the middle. Looked up from germline, CDR1 is LNHDA and CDR2 is SQIVND (reference sequence). The CDR3 sequence is 16 residues long.

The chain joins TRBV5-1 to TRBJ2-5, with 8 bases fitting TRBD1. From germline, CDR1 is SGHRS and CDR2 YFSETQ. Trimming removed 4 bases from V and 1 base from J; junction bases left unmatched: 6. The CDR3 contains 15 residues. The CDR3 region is CASSPRQGSQETQYF. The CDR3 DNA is TGCGCCAGCAGCCCGAGACAGGGGAGCCAAGAGACCCAGTACTTC.

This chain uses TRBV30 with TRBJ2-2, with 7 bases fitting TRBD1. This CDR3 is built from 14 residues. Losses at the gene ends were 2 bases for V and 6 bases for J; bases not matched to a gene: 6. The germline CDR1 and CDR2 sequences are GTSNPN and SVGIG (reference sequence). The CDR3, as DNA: TGTGCCTGGAGTTGGGCAGGGGGTCCCGGGGAGCTGTTTTTT. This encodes CAWSWAGGPGELFF.

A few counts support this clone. CDR3 nucleotides: TGTGCCAGCAGCTTAGGCGTCTCACGAACCTACGAGCAGTACTTC. Translated: CASSLGVSRTYEQYF. V usage is TRBV11-2 and J usage is TRBJ2-7; D remains ambiguous. V was clipped by 1 base and J by 2 bases, with 12 bases between them. The germline gives CDR1 SGHAT, CDR2 FQNNGV. CDR3 length: 15 residues.

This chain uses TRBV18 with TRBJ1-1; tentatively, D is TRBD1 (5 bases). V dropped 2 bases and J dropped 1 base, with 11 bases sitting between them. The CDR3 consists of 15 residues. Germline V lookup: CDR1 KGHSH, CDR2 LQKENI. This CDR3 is CASSPMGLSNTEAFF. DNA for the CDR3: TGTGCCAGCTCACCAATGGGACTCTCGAACACTGAAGCTTTCTTT. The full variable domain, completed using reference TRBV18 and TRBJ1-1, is NAGVMQNPRHLVRRRGQEARLRCSPMKGHSHVYWYRQLPEEGLKFMVYLQKENIIDESGMPKERFSAEFPKEGPSILRIQQVVRGDSAAYFCASSPMGLSNTEAFFGQGTRLTVV.

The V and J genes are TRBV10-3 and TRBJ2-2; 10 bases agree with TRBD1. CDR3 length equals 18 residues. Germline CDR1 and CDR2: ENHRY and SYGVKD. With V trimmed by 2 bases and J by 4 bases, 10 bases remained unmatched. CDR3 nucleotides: TGTGCCATCAGTGAGCCTCGACAGGGGGCGCGGGGCACCGGGGAGCTGTTTTTT. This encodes CAISEPRQGARGTGELFF.